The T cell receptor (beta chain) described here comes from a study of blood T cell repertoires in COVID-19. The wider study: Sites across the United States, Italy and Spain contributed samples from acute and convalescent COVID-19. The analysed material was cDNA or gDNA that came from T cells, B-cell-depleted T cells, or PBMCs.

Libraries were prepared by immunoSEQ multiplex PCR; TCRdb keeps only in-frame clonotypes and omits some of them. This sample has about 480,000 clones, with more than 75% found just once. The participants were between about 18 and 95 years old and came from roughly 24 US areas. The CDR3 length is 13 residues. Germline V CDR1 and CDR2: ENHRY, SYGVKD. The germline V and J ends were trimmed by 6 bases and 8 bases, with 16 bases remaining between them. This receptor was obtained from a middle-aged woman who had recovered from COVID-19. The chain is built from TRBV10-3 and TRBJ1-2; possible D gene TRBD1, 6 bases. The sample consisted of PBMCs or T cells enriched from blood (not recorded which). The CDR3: CAIREQGDGGYTF. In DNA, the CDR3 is TGTGCCATCAGAGAACAGGGCGATGGAGGCTACACCTTC.